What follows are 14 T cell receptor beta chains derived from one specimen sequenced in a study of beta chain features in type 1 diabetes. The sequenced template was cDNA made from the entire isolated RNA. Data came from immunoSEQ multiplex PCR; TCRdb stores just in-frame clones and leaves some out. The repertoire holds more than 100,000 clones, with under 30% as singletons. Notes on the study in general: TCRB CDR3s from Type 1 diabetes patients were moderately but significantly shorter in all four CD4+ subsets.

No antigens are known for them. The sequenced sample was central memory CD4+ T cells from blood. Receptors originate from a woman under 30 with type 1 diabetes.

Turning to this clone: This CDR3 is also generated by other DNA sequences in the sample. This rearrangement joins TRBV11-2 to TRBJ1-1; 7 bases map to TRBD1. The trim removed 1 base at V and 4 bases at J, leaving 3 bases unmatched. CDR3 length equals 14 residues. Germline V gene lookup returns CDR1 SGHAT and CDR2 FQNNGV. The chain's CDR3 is CASSLGQGGTEAFF. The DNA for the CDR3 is TGTGCCAGCAGCTTAGGACAGGGAGGCACTGAAGCTTTCTTT.

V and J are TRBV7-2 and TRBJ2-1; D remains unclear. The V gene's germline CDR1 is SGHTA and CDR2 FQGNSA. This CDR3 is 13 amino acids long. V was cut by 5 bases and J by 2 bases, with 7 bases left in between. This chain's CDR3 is CASSAAPYNEQFF. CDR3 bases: TGTGCCAGCAGCGCGGCCCCCTACAATGAGCAGTTCTTC.

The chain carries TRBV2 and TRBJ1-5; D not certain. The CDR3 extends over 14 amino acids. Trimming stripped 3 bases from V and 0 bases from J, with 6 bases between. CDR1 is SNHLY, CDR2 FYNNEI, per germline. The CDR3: CASSEGSSNQPQHF. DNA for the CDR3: TGTGCCAGCAGTGAGGGCAGTAGCAATCAGCCCCAGCATTTT.

Here the CDR3 reads CASTGGHIYGYTF. In DNA, the CDR3 is TGTGCCAGCACAGGGGGTCACATCTATGGCTACACCTTC. V is TRBV28 and J is TRBJ1-2; 7 positions agree with TRBD1. Germline V gene data show CDR1 as MDHEN and CDR2 as SYDVKM. Germline trimming cut 7 bases from V and 4 bases from J; bases unmatched to any gene: 6. The CDR3 contains 13 residues.

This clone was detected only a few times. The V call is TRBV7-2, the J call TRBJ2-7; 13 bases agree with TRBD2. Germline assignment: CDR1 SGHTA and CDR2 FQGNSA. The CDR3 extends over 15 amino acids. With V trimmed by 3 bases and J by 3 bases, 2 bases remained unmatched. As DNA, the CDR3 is TGTGCCAGCAGCTTCGGGACTAGCGGGATCTACGAGCAGTACTTC. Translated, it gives CASSFGTSGIYEQYF.

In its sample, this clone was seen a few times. The CDR3 DNA follows: TGCGCCAGCAGCTTGGACCGGAGCTCCTACGAGCAGTACTTC. Protein product: CASSLDRSSYEQYF. This chain joins TRBV5-1 and TRBJ2-7, with unresolved D. CDR3 length: 14 amino acids. With 0 bases removed from V and 0 bases from J, the gap between germline ends came to 7 bases. From germline, CDR1 is SGHRS and CDR2 YFSETQ.

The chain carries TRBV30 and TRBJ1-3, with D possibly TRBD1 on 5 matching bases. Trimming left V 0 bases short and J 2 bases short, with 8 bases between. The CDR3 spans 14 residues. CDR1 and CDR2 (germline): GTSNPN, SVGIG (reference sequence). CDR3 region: CAWSVSGAGNTIYF. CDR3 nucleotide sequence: TGTGCCTGGAGTGTTTCGGGGGCTGGAAACACCATATATTTT.

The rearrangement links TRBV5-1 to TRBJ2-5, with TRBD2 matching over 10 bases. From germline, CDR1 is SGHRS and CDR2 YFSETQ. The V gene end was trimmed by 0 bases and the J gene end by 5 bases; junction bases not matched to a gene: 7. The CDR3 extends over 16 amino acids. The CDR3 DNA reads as TGCGCCAGCAGCTTGGGAGTAGCGGGAGGAAGGGAGACCCAGTACTTC. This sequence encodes CASSLGVAGGRETQYF.

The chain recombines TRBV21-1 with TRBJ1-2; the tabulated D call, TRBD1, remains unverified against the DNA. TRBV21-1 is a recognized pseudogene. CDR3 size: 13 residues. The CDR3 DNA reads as TGTGCCAGCAGCACCGACAGGGGGCGGGGCTACACCTTC. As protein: CASSTDRGRGYTF.

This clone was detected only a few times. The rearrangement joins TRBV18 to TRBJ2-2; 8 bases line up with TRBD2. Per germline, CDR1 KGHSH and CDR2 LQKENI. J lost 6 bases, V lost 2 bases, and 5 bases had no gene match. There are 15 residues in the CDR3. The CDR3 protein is CASSPRSGSAGELFF. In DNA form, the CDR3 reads TGTGCCAGCTCACCAAGGAGCGGGAGCGCCGGGGAGCTGTTTTTT.

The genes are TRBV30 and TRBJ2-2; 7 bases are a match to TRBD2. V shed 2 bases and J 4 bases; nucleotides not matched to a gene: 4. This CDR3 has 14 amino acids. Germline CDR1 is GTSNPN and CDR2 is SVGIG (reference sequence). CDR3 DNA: TGTGCCTGGAGTTGGGGGGGGGTCACCGGGGAGCTGTTTTTT. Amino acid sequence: CAWSWGGVTGELFF.

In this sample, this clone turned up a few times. The CDR3, as DNA: TGTGCCAGCAGCTTAGATTGGGCTAGCGGGGATCACTCCTACAATGAGCAGTTCTTC. Its protein product is CASSLDWASGDHSYNEQFF. V is TRBV11-2 and J is TRBJ2-1; TRBD2 matches at 9 bases. The CDR3 totals 19 residues. Per germline, CDR1 SGHAT and CDR2 FQNNGV. After removal of 0 bases from V and 0 bases from J, the junction contained 9 bases not matched to a gene.

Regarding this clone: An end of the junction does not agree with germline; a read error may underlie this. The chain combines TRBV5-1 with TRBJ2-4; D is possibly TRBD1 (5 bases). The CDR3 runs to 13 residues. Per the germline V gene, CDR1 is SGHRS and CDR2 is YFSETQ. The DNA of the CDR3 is TGCGCCAGCAGCTGGAAGGACAAAGACATTCAGTACTTC. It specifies CASSWKDKDIQYF.

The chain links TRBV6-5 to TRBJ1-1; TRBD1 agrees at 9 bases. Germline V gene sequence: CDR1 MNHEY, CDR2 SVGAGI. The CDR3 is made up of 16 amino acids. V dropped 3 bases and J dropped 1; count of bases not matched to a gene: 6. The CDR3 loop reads CASSYGQGFPNTEAFF. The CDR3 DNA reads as TGTGCCAGCAGTTATGGACAGGGGTTCCCGAACACTGAAGCTTTCTTT.